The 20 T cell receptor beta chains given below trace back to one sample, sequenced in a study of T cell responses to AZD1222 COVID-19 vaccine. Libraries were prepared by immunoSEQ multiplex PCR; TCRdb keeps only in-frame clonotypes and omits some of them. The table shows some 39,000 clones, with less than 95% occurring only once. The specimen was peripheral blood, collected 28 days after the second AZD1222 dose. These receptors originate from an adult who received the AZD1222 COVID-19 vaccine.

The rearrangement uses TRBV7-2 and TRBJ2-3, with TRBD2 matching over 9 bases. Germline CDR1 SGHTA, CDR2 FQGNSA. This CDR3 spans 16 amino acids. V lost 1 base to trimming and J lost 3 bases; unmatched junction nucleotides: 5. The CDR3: CASSLDAGGSTDTQYF. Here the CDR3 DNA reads TGTGCCAGCAGCTTAGATGCGGGGGGGAGTACAGATACGCAGTATTTT.

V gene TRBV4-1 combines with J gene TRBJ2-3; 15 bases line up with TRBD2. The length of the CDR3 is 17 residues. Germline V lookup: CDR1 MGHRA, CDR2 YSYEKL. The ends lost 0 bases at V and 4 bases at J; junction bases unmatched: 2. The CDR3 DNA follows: TGCGCCAGCAGCCAAGATTGGACTAGCGGGGGGGCAGATACGCAGTATTTT. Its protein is CASSQDWTSGGADTQYF.

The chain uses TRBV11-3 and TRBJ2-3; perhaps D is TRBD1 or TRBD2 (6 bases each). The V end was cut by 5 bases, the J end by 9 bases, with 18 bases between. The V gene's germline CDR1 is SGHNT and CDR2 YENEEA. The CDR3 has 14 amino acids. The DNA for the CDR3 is TGTGCCAGCAGCCCCTCAAGGGGGGCCCGAACGCAGTATTTT. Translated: CASSPSRGARTQYF.

The CDR3 sequence: CASTGTVGGSEAFF. The CDR3 DNA reads as TGCGCCAGCACCGGGACCGTTGGAGGGTCTGAAGCTTTCTTT. The J gene is TRBJ1-1, the V gene TRBV5-1; possibly TRBD1 for D (5 bases). V was trimmed by 6 bases and J by 6 bases, leaving 18 bases between them. Germline CDR1 is SGHRS and CDR2 is YFSETQ. The CDR3 is 14 amino acids.

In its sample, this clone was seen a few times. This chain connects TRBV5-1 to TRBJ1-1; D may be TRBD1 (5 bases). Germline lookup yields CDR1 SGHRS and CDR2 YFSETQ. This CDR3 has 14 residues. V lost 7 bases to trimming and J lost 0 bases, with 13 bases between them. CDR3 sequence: CASSPGLLNTEAFF. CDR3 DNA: TGCGCCAGCTCACCAGGGCTATTGAACACTGAAGCTTTCTTT.

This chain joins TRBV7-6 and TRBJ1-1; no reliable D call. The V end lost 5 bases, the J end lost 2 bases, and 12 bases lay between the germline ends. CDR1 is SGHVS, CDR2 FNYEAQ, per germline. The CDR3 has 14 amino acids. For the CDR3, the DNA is TGTGCCAGCAGCCCTCGGGCCAGCAACACTGAAGCTTTCTTT. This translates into CASSPRASNTEAFF.

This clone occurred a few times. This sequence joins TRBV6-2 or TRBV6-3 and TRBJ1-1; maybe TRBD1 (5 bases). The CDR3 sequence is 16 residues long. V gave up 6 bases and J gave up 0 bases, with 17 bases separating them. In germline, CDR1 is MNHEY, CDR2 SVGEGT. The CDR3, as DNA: TGTGCCAGCAGCCCTAGGTCAGGGAACATGAACACTGAAGCTTTCTTT. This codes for CASSPRSGNMNTEAFF.

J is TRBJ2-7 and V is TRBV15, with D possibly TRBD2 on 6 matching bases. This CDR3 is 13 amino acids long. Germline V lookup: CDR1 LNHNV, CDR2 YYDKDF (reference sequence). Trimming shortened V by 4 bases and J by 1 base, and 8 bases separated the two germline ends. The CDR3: CATSMGGSYEQYF. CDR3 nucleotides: TGTGCCACCAGCATGGGGGGTTCCTACGAGCAGTACTTC.

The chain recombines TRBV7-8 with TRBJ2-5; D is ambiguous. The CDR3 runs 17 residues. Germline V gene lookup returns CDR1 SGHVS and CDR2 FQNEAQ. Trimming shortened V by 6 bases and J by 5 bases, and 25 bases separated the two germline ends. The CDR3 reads CASRPTLTGSRTETQYF. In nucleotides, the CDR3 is TGTGCCAGCAGGCCCACCTTGACCGGCAGCCGTACGGAGACCCAGTACTTC.

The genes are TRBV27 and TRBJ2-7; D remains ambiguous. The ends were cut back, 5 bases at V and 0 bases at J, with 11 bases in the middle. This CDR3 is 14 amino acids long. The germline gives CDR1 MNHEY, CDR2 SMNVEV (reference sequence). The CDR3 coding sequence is TGTGCCAGCAGTCCCAGCCGCGTCTCCTACGAGCAGTACTTC. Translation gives CASSPSRVSYEQYF.

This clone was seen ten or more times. This chain's CDR3 is CASSQDPYEQYF. The DNA for the CDR3 is TGTGCCAGCAGCCAAGACCCCTACGAGCAGTACTTC. This rearrangement joins TRBV3-1 (or the pseudogene TRBV3-2) to TRBJ2-7; D is uncertain. The V end was cut by 0 bases, the J end by 2 bases, with 2 bases between. Germline V lookup: CDR1 LGHDT, CDR2 YNNKEL (reference sequence). The CDR3 extends over 12 amino acids.

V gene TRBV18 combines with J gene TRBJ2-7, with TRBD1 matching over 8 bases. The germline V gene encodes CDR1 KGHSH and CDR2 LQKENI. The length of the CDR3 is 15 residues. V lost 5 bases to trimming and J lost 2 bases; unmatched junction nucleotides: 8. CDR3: CASSSTDRVAYEQYF. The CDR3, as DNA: TGTGCCAGCTCATCGACGGACAGGGTCGCCTACGAGCAGTACTTC. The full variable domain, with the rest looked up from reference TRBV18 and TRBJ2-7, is NAGVMQNPRHLVRRRGQEARLRCSPMKGHSHVYWYRQLPEEGLKFMVYLQKENIIDESGMPKERFSAEFPKEGPSILRIQQVVRGDSAAYFCASSSTDRVAYEQYFGPGTRLTVT.

CDR3 sequence: CASSQGRTLSGYTF. CDR3 in DNA: TGTGCCAGCAGCCAGGGCCGTACGCTTTCGGGCTACACCTTC. V and J are TRBV4-2 and TRBJ1-2; no clear D. CDR3 length: 14 amino acids. The V and J ends lost 3 bases and 8 bases respectively, with 16 bases between them. CDR1 and CDR2 (germline): LGHNA, YNFKEQ.

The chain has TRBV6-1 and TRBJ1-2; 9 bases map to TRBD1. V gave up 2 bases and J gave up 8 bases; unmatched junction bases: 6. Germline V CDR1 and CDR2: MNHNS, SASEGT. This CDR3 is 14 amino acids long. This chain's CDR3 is CASSEFTGGAGYTF. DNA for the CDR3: TGTGCCAGCAGTGAATTTACAGGGGGCGCAGGCTACACCTTC.

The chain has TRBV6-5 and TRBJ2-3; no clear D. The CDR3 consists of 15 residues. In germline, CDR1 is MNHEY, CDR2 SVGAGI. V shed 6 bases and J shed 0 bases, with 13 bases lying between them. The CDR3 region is CASSVAGHSTDTQYF. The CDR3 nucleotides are TGTGCCAGCAGCGTAGCAGGCCATAGCACAGATACGCAGTATTTT.

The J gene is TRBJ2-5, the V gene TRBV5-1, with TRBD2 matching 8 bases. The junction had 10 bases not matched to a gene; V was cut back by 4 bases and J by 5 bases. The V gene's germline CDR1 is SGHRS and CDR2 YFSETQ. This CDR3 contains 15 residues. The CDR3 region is CASSVSGGSGETQYF. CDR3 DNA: TGCGCCAGCAGCGTGAGCGGGGGCAGTGGGGAGACCCAGTACTTC.

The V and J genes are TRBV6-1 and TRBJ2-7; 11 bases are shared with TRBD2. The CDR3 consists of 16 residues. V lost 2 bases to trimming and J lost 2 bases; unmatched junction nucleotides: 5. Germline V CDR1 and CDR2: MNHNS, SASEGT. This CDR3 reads CASSEQGLAAAYEQYF. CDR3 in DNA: TGTGCCAGCAGTGAACAGGGACTAGCGGCTGCCTACGAGCAGTACTTC.

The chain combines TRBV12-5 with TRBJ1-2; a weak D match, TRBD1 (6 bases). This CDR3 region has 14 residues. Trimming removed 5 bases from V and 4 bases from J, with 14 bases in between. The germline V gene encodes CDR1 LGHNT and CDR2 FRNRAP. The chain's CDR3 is CASGVTGSGYGYTF. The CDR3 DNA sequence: TGTGCTAGTGGTGTCACAGGGTCGGGCTATGGCTACACCTTC. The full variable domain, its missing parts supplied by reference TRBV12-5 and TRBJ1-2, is DARVTQTPRHKVTEMGQEVTMRCQPILGHNTVFWYRQTMMQGLELLAYFRNRAPLDDSGMPKDRFSAEMPDATLATLKIQPSEPRDSAVYFCASGVTGSGYGYTFGSGTRLTVV.

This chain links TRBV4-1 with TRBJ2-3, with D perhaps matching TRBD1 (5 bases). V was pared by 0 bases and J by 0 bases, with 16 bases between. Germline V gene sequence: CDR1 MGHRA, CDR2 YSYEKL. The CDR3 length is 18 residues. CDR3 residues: CASSQDLFRASSTDTQYF. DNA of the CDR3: TGCGCCAGCAGCCAAGATTTGTTCAGGGCCTCTAGCACAGATACGCAGTATTTT.

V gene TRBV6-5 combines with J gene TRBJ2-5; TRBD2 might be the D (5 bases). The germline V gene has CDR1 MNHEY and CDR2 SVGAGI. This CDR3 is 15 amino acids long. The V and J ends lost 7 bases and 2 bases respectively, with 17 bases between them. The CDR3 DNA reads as TGTGCCAGCATAAGTATCGGGGTCCCACAAGAGACCCAGTACTTC. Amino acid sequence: CASISIGVPQETQYF.